This paragraph covers one T cell receptor beta chain sequence. Its antigen is currently unknown. The data were obtained in a study of CD8 T cells in Susac syndrome. Study-wide results and caveats: The study acknowledged a relatively small number of individuals in its TCR sequencing and HLA analysis.

This CDR3 spans 16 amino acids. The V and J ends lost 3 bases and 3 bases, in that order; junction bases with no gene match: 6. Germline CDR1 reads LNHDA; CDR2 reads SQIVND (reference sequence). The T cells that were sequenced for TCR beta were CD8+ and CD4+ cells from blood. It was negative isolation that provided the CD8+ and CD4+ T cells, whereas TEMRA cells were enriched by FACS. The RNA input was about 0.5 to 1 ug, and it was reverse transcribed with random hexamers. Across 54 Vbeta and 13 Jbeta, immunoSEQ multiplex PCR amplified TCR beta CDR3. TCRdb used MiXCR to reprocess the immunoSEQ multiplex PCR reads, holding one entry per CDR3 protein. The repertoire holds some 130,000 distinct CDR3 sequences, with about 94% as singletons.

This TCR was recovered from a human donor with multiple sclerosis. The chain uses TRBV19 and TRBJ2-1, with 9 bases identical to TRBD2. Sequencing input: CD4+ T cells from PBMCs. CDR3 sequence reads: CASSIGTSLHYNEQFF. The CDR3 coding sequence is TGTGCCAGTAGTATCGGGACTAGCCTACACTACAATGAGCAGTTCTTC.